The rows below give T cell receptor beta chains drawn from one sample of a study of blood T cell repertoires in COVID-19. This table comes from immunoSEQ multiplex PCR, and its TCRdb copy is limited to in-frame clones, with some not included. Of about 120,000 clones in the sample, roughly 89% were seen once. Sequenced material: peripheral blood. Receptor source: a woman aged 55-69 years with COVID-19, enrolled during active disease. The CDR3 runs from the conserved cysteine through the conserved F or W. D genes are given only for firm matches.

V gene	J gene	D gene	CDR3 protein
TRBV6-4	TRBJ2-1	NA	CASSPGFGDTSYNEQFF
TRBV21-1	TRBJ2-5	NA	CASSLLAGGPLQETQYF
TRBV6-4	TRBJ2-2	NA	CASSAQGNTGELFF
TRBV6-5	TRBJ2-2	NA	CASSRPGTGELFF
TRBV4-3	TRBJ1-2	NA	CASSQDPQLLYYGYTF
TRBV14	TRBJ1-5	NA	CASSQSKVEGRGYGQGLNQPQHF
TRBV19	TRBJ2-5	NA	CASSIGGGIQETQYF
TRBV3-1/TRBV3-2	TRBJ1-1	NA	CASSLIGVGAFF
TRBV3-1/TRBV3-2	TRBJ2-3	TRBD2	CASSAHVAGGPADTQYF
TRBV3-1/TRBV3-2	TRBJ2-5	NA	CASRSGTQETQYF
TRBV15	TRBJ1-5	TRBD1	CATSRDKTDRGTLGDQPQHF
TRBV10-3	TRBJ1-2	TRBD1	CAIREQGPGGYTF
TRBV7-2	TRBJ2-7	TRBD2	CASSRSGGQSSYEQYF
TRBV19	TRBJ1-3	NA	CASSIDPGSGNTIYF
TRBV19	TRBJ1-1	TRBD1	CASSQRWGTGREAFF
TRBV27	TRBJ2-1	NA	CASSPLYNEQFF
TRBV4-1	TRBJ1-4	NA	CASSLGGVLGNEKLFF
TRBV30	TRBJ1-4	TRBD1	CAWSVLVGTADEKLFF
TRBV6-5	TRBJ2-6	NA	CASSPITSGANVLTF
TRBV19	TRBJ1-3	NA	CASSDQGSPGNTIYF
TRBV19	TRBJ1-6	NA	CASSPGNNSPLHF
TRBV5-1	TRBJ2-2	NA	CASSLTLATTGELFF
TRBV6-6	TRBJ1-5	NA	CASSLQVLPQHF
TRBV6-2/TRBV6-3	TRBJ2-2	TRBD1	CASSGRGPNTGELFF
TRBV4-2	TRBJ2-3	TRBD2	CASSQGVAGPDTQYF
TRBV9	TRBJ1-2	NA	CASSVEEFDGYTF
TRBV12-3/TRBV12-4	TRBJ1-1	NA	CASSLSGRGAFF
TRBV28	TRBJ2-7	NA	CASSLGQGTYEQYF
TRBV7-6	TRBJ2-2	TRBD2	CASRGASGSPLSNTGELFF
TRBV4-1	TRBJ1-5	TRBD1	CASSQDGGQGNQPQHF
TRBV5-1	TRBJ1-6	TRBD1	CASSLRGQTNSPLHF
TRBV5-1	TRBJ2-3	NA	CASSWQGGGLDTQYF
TRBV12-3/TRBV12-4	TRBJ2-5	TRBD2	CASSLGGEQTQYF
TRBV11-3	TRBJ2-7	TRBD1	CASSRDRGYEQYF
TRBV13	TRBJ2-3	TRBD2	CASRPWTSGGATDTQYF
TRBV6-2/TRBV6-3	TRBJ2-5	NA	CASSAAGVGTQYF
TRBV21-1	TRBJ1-5	NA	CASSKGWRGPEGINQPQHF
TRBV7-6	TRBJ2-2	TRBD2	CASSSFQRGAGTGELFF
TRBV30	TRBJ1-1	TRBD1	CAWSVPLSGGRLEAFF
TRBV27	TRBJ1-1	TRBD1	CASSSRPGQGLGEAFF
TRBV7-2	TRBJ2-1	NA	CASSLDRGRAYEQFF
TRBV5-1	TRBJ2-3	NA	CASSLDGSTDTQYF
TRBV21-1	TRBJ2-4	NA	CASSKNGGGPVKNIQYF
TRBV4-1	TRBJ1-1	NA	CASSPSRAESTEAFF
TRBV2	TRBJ1-5	NA	CASTTGAFNQPQHF